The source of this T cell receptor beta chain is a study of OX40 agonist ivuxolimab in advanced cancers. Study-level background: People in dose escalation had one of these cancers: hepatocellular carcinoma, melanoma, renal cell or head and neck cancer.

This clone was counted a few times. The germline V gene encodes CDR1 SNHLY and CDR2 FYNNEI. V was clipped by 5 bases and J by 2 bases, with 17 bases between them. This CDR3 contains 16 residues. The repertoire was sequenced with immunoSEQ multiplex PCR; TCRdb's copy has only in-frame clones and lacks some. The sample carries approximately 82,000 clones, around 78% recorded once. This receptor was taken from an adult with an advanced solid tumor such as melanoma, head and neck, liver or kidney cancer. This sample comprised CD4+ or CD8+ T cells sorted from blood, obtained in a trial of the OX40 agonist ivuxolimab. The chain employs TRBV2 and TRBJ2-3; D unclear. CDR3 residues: CASSPGSRPATDTQYF. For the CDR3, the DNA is TGTGCCAGCAGTCCCGGGTCCCGGCCGGCCACAGATACGCAGTATTTT. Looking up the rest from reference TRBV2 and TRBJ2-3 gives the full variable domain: EPEVTQTPSHQVTQMGQEVILRCVPISNHLYFYWYRQILGQKVEFLVSFYNNEISEKSEIFDDQFSVERPDGSNFTLKIRSTKLEDSAMYFCASSPGSRPATDTQYFGPGTRLTVL.